This entry features one TCR beta chain sequence. Antigen specificity is unknown. The data originate from a study of T-cell memory formation after mild COVID-19. Study details: The study found TCR clusters largely donor specific.

Overall study results and limits: Pre-infection memory showed some responding clones, and this suggested that cross-reactive memory joined.

From germline, CDR1 is SGHVS and CDR2 FQNEAQ. This CDR3 has 14 amino acids. Trimming took off 4 bases at V and 4 bases at J, with 11 bases between the two ends. TCRalpha and TCRbeta libraries used 5'RACE with constant-segment primers and UMIs. TCRdb re-derived calls from the 5' RACE reads in MiXCR, one entry per CDR3 protein. The table shows about 300,000 distinct CDR3 sequences, with just under 20% occurring only once. The material sequenced was PBMCs or a T cell subset sorted from them (not recorded which). The V call is TRBV7-8, the J call TRBJ2-1, with a possible D match to TRBD2 (5 bases). This sequence was found in a man in his late teens or twenties who had mild COVID-19 (a few samples of this study predate the infection). Cell type and time point are not known. The CDR3 bases are TGTGCCAGCAGCTCAGTAGCGCTTTACAATGAGCAGTTCTTC. As protein: CASSSVALYNEQFF.